Listed below are T cell receptor beta chains from one sample, sequenced in a study of blood T cell repertoires in COVID-19. Libraries were prepared by immunoSEQ multiplex PCR; TCRdb keeps only in-frame clonotypes and omits some of them. The sample consists of roughly 140,000 clones, approximately 87% of them appearing once. The sequencing sample was made of peripheral blood. All receptors derive from a woman between 40 and 55 years old with acute or convalescent COVID-19. The CDR3 runs from the conserved cysteine through the conserved F or W. Fields, in order: D gene, clone size, J gene, V gene, CDR3 protein, CDR3 DNA. D genes are given only for firm matches. The listing skips clone size in some rows; elsewhere it reads once, few, many or a size class.

>NA|NA|TRBJ1-2|TRBV19
CASKVGGNYGYTF
TGTGCCAGTAAGGTCGGGGGTAACTATGGCTACACCTTC
>NA|few|TRBJ2-7|TRBV6-2/TRBV6-3
CASSYLGQREQYF
TGTGCCAGCAGTTACCTAGGACAGAGGGAGCAGTACTTC
>TRBD2|NA|TRBJ2-5|TRBV4-3
CASSQGLLTSGGVETQYF
TGCGCCAGCAGCCAAGGCCTCCTGACTAGCGGGGGGGTAGAGACCCAGTACTTC
>TRBD2|NA|TRBJ2-1|TRBV18
CASSLAGSYNEQFF
TGTGCCAGCTCATTAGCGGGCTCCTACAATGAGCAGTTCTTC
>TRBD1|NA|TRBJ1-2|TRBV27
CASRENRGLAYGYTF
TGTGCCAGCAGGGAAAACAGGGGGTTGGCCTATGGCTACACCTTC
>TRBD1|once|TRBJ2-7|TRBV5-1
CASSLGQGNYEQYF
TGCGCCAGCAGCTTGGGACAGGGTAACTACGAGCAGTACTTC
>TRBD1|NA|TRBJ1-1|TRBV18
CASSPGQFMNTEAFF
TGTGCCAGCTCACCGGGACAGTTCATGAACACTGAAGCTTTCTTT
>TRBD1|NA|TRBJ1-2|TRBV27
CASSYLGRQGANYGYTF
TGTGCCAGCAGTTACCTCGGGAGACAGGGAGCTAACTATGGCTACACCTTC
>NA|few|TRBJ2-3|TRBV7-9
CASSLHTDTQYF
TGTGCCAGCAGCTTACACACAGATACGCAGTATTTT
>TRBD2|NA|TRBJ2-7|TRBV12-3/TRBV12-4
CASSFVGGSEQYF
TGTGCCAGCAGTTTTGTGGGAGGGAGCGAGCAGTACTTC
>NA|NA|TRBJ1-4|TRBV30
CAWSVAEKLFF
TGTGCCTGGAGCGTTGCAGAAAAGCTGTTTTTT
>TRBD1|NA|TRBJ1-2|TRBV7-2
CASSSFPGQGLHYGYTF
TGTGCCAGCAGCTCCTTCCCGGGACAGGGGTTGCACTATGGCTACACCTTC
>NA|NA|TRBJ2-1|TRBV7-2
CASSSTRFNEQFF
TGTGCCAGCAGCTCGACTAGATTCAATGAGCAGTTCTTC
>TRBD2|NA|TRBJ2-3|TRBV5-4
CASSSLPTSVADTQYF
TGTGCCAGCAGCTCGCTGCCAACTAGCGTGGCAGATACGCAGTATTTT
>TRBD2|NA|TRBJ2-3|TRBV5-1
CASSLGTSGPTDTQYF
TGCGCCAGCAGCTTGGGGACTAGCGGGCCCACAGATACGCAGTATTTT
>NA|NA|TRBJ2-1|TRBV13
CASSFNYGGLSYNEQFF
TGTGCCAGCAGCTTTAACTATGGGGGCCTGTCCTACAATGAGCAGTTCTTC
>NA|NA|TRBJ2-3|TRBV5-1
CASSLGPLETDTQYF
TGCGCCAGCAGCTTGGGCCCCCTAGAAACAGATACGCAGTATTTT
>NA|NA|TRBJ1-2|TRBV29-1
CSVEDIRGSAYGYTF
TGCAGCGTTGAAGATATCAGGGGTTCGGCCTATGGCTACACCTTC
>NA|NA|TRBJ1-4|TRBV7-8
CASRRQVSNEKLFF
TGTGCCAGCAGACGACAGGTCTCTAATGAAAAACTGTTTTTT
>NA|NA|TRBJ2-1|TRBV29-1
CSAGLRNGRDEQFF
TGCAGCGCAGGACTAAGAAATGGACGGGATGAGCAGTTCTTC
>TRBD2|NA|TRBJ2-1|TRBV7-9
CASSPTLSGLGYNEQFF
TGTGCCAGCAGCCCAACCTTATCGGGACTAGGTTACAATGAGCAGTTCTTC
>TRBD1|NA|TRBJ1-2|TRBV18
CASSQGDSGGYTF
TGTGCCAGCTCACAGGGGGACAGCGGTGGCTACACCTTC
>TRBD1|NA|TRBJ1-6|TRBV11-3
CASSWDSYGSPLHF
TGTGCCAGCAGCTGGGACAGCTATGGCTCACCCCTCCACTTT
>NA|NA|TRBJ2-7|TRBV10-3
CAISELGAEQYF
TGTGCCATCAGTGAGTTAGGGGCCGAGCAGTACTTC
>TRBD2|NA|TRBJ2-7|TRBV19
CASSTPPLAGGFNEQYF
TGTGCCAGTAGTACCCCCCCTCTAGCGGGAGGGTTCAACGAGCAGTACTTC
>NA|NA|TRBJ1-1|TRBV11-1
CASSLERGEAFF
TGTGCCAGCAGCTTAGAGAGAGGAGAAGCTTTCTTT